This TCR beta chain was captured in a study of T cell responses to AZD1222 COVID-19 vaccine. Findings of the study overall: Clonal diversity may have been underestimated in mostly white British donors.

The CDR3 is 15 residues long. Remarks on this clone: As yet, its antigen is unknown.

Produced via immunoSEQ multiplex PCR; TCRdb's table is partial and in-frame only. This sample has about 150,000 clones, with 70% to 90% found just once. This TCR came from an adult who had recovered from COVID-19. The starting material was peripheral blood, obtained after recovery from COVID-19. This chain uses TRBV21-1 with TRBJ2-5. TRBV21-1 is a pseudogene segment. The CDR3 DNA reads as TGTGCCAGCAGCAAAGGGGAAAAGAGCCAAGAGACCCAGTACTTC. It codes for CASSKGEKSQETQYF.